These 15 T cell receptor beta chains were sequenced from one sample in a study of regulatory T cells in long-lasting Graves disease. The sample's time point: newly diagnosed GD, antithyroid drugs for less than 3 months. There was RNA extracted from PBMCs, and the TCR library was made from it. Arm-PCR with iRepertoire HTBI primers amplified the CDR3 regions for these TCR beta libraries. TCRdb re-derived calls from the multiplex PCR reads in MiXCR, one entry per CDR3 protein. The repertoire holds roughly 380,000 distinct CDR3 sequences, with about a sixth as singletons. The sequenced sample was peripheral blood mononuclear cells (PBMCs), obtained at new diagnosis, from a patient treated with antithyroid drugs. The source is a female donor with Graves disease.

This clonotype has at least ten counts. The rearrangement uses TRBV19 and TRBJ1-1, with a weak D call TRBD1 (6 bases). V dropped 7 bases and J dropped 0 bases, with 12 bases sitting between them. CDR3 length: 14 amino acids. From germline, CDR1 is LNHDA and CDR2 SQIVND (reference sequence). The chain's CDR3 is CASMWDTVNTEAFF. The CDR3 DNA follows: TGTGCCAGTATGTGGGACACCGTGAACACTGAAGCTTTCTTT.

This chain uses TRBV5-4 with TRBJ1-4; a weak D match, TRBD1 (6 bases). CDR3 length equals 15 residues. Germline V gene data show CDR1 as SGHNT and CDR2 as YYREEE (reference sequence). Trimming took off 4 bases at V and 0 bases at J, with 10 bases between the two ends. CDR3 in DNA: TGTGCCAGCAGCGCCGGGGGCACAACTAATGAAAAACTGTTTTTT. It encodes CASSAGGTTNEKLFF.

The chain is built from TRBV5-1 and TRBJ2-5; 7 bases align to TRBD1. The germline gives CDR1 SGHRS, CDR2 YFSETQ. The V and J ends lost 4 bases and 9 bases, in that order; junction bases with no gene match: 12. The CDR3 sequence is 14 residues long. This CDR3 is CASSPRTGSEAQYF. CDR3 DNA: TGCGCCAGCAGCCCCCGGACAGGCTCCGAGGCCCAGTACTTC.

This clonotype was seen at least ten times. The genes are TRBV6-2 or TRBV6-3 and TRBJ1-1; D unresolved. Germline assignment: CDR1 MNHEY and CDR2 SVGEGT. There are 16 residues in the CDR3. Trimming stripped 4 bases from V and 10 bases from J, with 25 bases between. This CDR3 reads CASSSFGEVRSGGAFF. In nucleotides, the CDR3 is TGTGCCAGCAGTTCATTCGGTGAGGTTCGGTCCGGCGGAGCTTTCTTT.

Concerning this clonotype: A much larger clonotype is one base distant, so this may be a read error. The gene calls are TRBV27 and TRBJ2-7; D not certain. Germline lookup yields CDR1 MNHEY and CDR2 SMNVEV (reference sequence). Between the trimmed V and J ends, which lost 2 bases and 7 bases, there was a span of 12 bases. This CDR3 is 13 amino acids long. The CDR3 protein is CASSLGKANEQYF. The CDR3 coding sequence is TGTGCCAGCAGTTTAGGAAAGGCGAATGAGCAGTACTTC.

This clonotype occurred many times. The V and J genes are TRBV5-5 and TRBJ2-1; possible D gene TRBD2, 6 bases. Germline lookup yields CDR1 SGHKS and CDR2 YYEKEE (reference sequence). This CDR3 has 18 residues. Trimming left V 0 bases short and J 3 bases short, with 19 bases between. CDR3 sequence reads: CASSLVPASDLYYNEQFF. The CDR3, as DNA: TGTGCCAGCAGCTTGGTGCCGGCTAGCGATTTGTACTACAATGAGCAGTTCTTC. The full variable domain, with the rest looked up from reference TRBV5-5 and TRBJ2-1, is DAGVTQSPTHLIKTRGQQVTLRCSPISGHKSVSWYQQVLGQGPQFIFQYYEKEERGRGNFPDRFSARQFPNYSSELNVNALLLGDSALYLCASSLVPASDLYYNEQFFGPGTRLTVL.

This clonotype was detected many times. The chain links TRBV5-1 to TRBJ1-1, with TRBD1 identical over 7 bases. Germline CDR1 SGHRS, CDR2 YFSETQ. The CDR3 covers 14 residues. The trim removed 4 bases at V and 3 bases at J, leaving 6 bases unmatched. CDR3 in amino acids: CASSPGDSYTEAFF. The CDR3 bases are TGCGCCAGCAGCCCAGGGGACAGCTACACTGAAGCTTTCTTT.

About this clonotype itself: Since a far larger clone is one base different, this is likely a read error. The chain recombines TRBV27 with TRBJ1-2; weak D call: TRBD1 (6 bases). V dropped 7 bases and J dropped 2 bases, with 17 bases sitting between them. CDR3 length: 15 amino acids. Germline lookup yields CDR1 MNHEY and CDR2 SMNVEV (reference sequence). The CDR3 protein is CASTRGSGQNYGYTF. CDR3 DNA: TGTGCCAGCACCCGGGGATCGGGACAAAACTATGGCTACACCTTC.

The chain uses TRBV10-3 and TRBJ2-3, with 7 positions matching TRBD2. V dropped 6 bases and J dropped 2; count of bases not matched to a gene: 11. The CDR3 is 16 amino acids. Germline CDR1 and CDR2: ENHRY and SYGVKD. CDR3 DNA: TGTGCCATCAGCCTTAGAGCGGGGCCAATCACAGATACGCAGTATTTT. Translated, it gives CAISLRAGPITDTQYF.

This clonotype was observed many times. This chain joins TRBV29-1 and TRBJ2-3, with 9 bases that match TRBD2. Germline lookup yields CDR1 SQVTM and CDR2 ANQGSEA. The CDR3 contains 14 residues. Losses at the gene ends were 7 bases for V and 4 bases for J; bases not matched to a gene: 9. Here the CDR3 reads CSATGTSTSDTQYF. CDR3 nucleotide sequence: TGCAGCGCTACCGGGACTAGCACATCAGATACGCAGTATTTT.

Only a few counts were recorded for this clonotype. The CDR3 loop reads CASSQLRQGGSQPQHF. DNA of the CDR3: TGTGCCAGTAGTCAACTTCGACAGGGCGGAAGTCAGCCCCAGCATTTT. V is TRBV19 and J is TRBJ1-5; 7 nucleotides line up with TRBD1. Germline assignment: CDR1 LNHDA and CDR2 SQIVND (reference sequence). The CDR3 is made up of 16 amino acids. Trimming at V came to 5 bases and at J to 6 bases, leaving 13 bases not matched to a gene. Complete variable domain (other parts from reference TRBV19 and TRBJ1-5): DGGITQSPKYLFRKEGQNVTLSCEQNLNHDAMYWYRQDPGQGLRLIYYSQIVNDFQKGDIAEGYSVSREKKESFPLTVTSAQKNPTAFYLCASSQLRQGGSQPQHFGDGTRLSIL.

The rearrangement uses TRBV19 and TRBJ2-2; D possibly corresponds to TRBD1 (6 bases). This CDR3 is 11 amino acids long. Germline V lookup: CDR1 LNHDA, CDR2 SQIVND (reference sequence). With 9 bases removed from V and 7 bases from J, the gap between germline ends came to 9 bases. CDR3: CASGQIGELFF. Here the CDR3 DNA reads TGTGCCAGCGGACAGATCGGGGAGCTGTTTTTT.

This chain connects TRBV4-1 to TRBJ2-7; 12 nucleotides match TRBD2. Trimming cost V 4 bases and J 7 bases; bases outside gene matches: 8. Germline V gene sequence: CDR1 MGHRA, CDR2 YSYEKL. The CDR3 spans 15 residues. CDR3 nucleotide sequence: TGCGCCAGCAGCCCTAGACTAGCGGGAGAGAGAGAGCAGTACTTC. Amino acids: CASSPRLAGEREQYF.

The chain joins TRBV10-1 to TRBJ1-5, with 9 nucleotides matching TRBD1. The CDR3 contains 14 residues. The V and J ends lost 6 bases and 6 bases, in that order; junction bases with no gene match: 6. The germline V gene has CDR1 WNHNN and CDR2 SYGVQD (reference sequence). CDR3 nucleotides: TGCGCCAGCAGCGGGGACAGGGACAGTCAGCCCCAGCATTTT. The encoded protein is CASSGDRDSQPQHF.

Ten or more counts support this clonotype. V usage is TRBV11-1 and J usage is TRBJ2-2; the match to TRBD1 covers 7 bases. The J segment lost 1 base and the V segment lost 7 bases, leaving 6 bases of the junction unmatched. This CDR3 is built from 15 residues. CDR1 and CDR2 from the germline V gene are SGHAT and FQDESV (reference sequence). The CDR3 region has the DNA TGTGCCAGCAAATTAAGGACAGGGAACACCGGGGAGCTGTTTTTT. Encoded protein: CASKLRTGNTGELFF. Combining the CDR3 with reference TRBV11-1 and TRBJ2-2 gives the whole variable domain EAEVAQSPRYKITEKSQAVAFWCDPISGHATLYWYRQILGQGPELLVQFQDESVVDDSQLPKDRFSAERLKGVDSTLKIQPAELGDSAMYLCASKLRTGNTGELFFGEGSRLTVL.